This T cell receptor (beta chain) was identified in a study of regulatory T cells in long-lasting Graves disease. The CDR3 contains 12 residues. Deletions cut 5 bases from V and 7 bases from J, with 12 bases between. Regarding time point: newly diagnosed GD, antithyroid drugs for less than 3 months. TCR sequences were obtained from RNA taken from PBMCs. The collection involved drawing approximately 9.9 milliliters of peripheral blood into EDTA tubes. Study-level findings and limits: There were preferences for TRBV28, TRBJ1-2 and TRBJ2-5 in persistent disease. Patients whose Graves' disease persisted exhibited lower TCR diversity than those newly diagnosed.

Assembly of TCR beta libraries relied on iRepertoire HTBI primers together with Arm-PCR of CDR3 regions. Each CDR3 protein is one row after TCRdb ran MiXCR on the multiplex PCR reads. This table holds 500,000 or so distinct CDR3 sequences, 15% to 20% found once. This clonotype was seen ten or more times. Its specificity is unknown. These same data were also listed under a study on T cells in Graves' hyperthyroidism and ophthalmopathy.

The chain joins TRBV12-3 or TRBV12-4 to TRBJ2-7; D uncertain. This clonotype was sampled from a man in his forties or fifties with Graves disease. Material: peripheral blood mononuclear cells (PBMCs), obtained at new diagnosis, from a patient treated with antithyroid drugs. The DNA of the CDR3 is TGTGCCAGCAGTCTTATCATGCAGGAGCAGTACTTC. As protein: CASSLIMQEQYF.